The rows below give T cell receptor beta chains drawn from one sample of a study of blood T cell repertoires in COVID-19. The method was immunoSEQ multiplex PCR; TCRdb's version includes in-frame clones alone and lacks a portion of them. Among roughly 76,000 clones, 87% were seen once, and the ten largest hold roughly 8.5%. Sequences were obtained from peripheral blood. The origin of the receptors is a man aged 30 to 45 with acute or convalescent COVID-19. CDR3s include the opening cysteine and the closing phenylalanine or tryptophan. The D gene is left open where the match is weak. Only part of the rows carry a size: once, few, many, or a class if the clone is expanded.

abundance	d_gene	v_gene	j_gene	CDR3aa	CDR3nt
medium-sized	.	TRBV4-2	TRBJ2-6	CASSQEGLSGANVLTF	TGTGCCAGCAGCCAAGAGGGACTCTCTGGGGCCAACGTCCTGACTTTC
once	.	TRBV6-5	TRBJ2-2	CASRAASAGELFF	TGTGCCAGCAGGGCTGCTAGTGCCGGGGAGCTGTTTTTT
.	TRBD2	TRBV19	TRBJ2-1	CASNLAGGPNEQFF	TGTGCCAGTAATCTAGCGGGAGGGCCCAATGAGCAGTTCTTC
few	TRBD2	TRBV7-2	TRBJ2-3	CASSLAHGRAGDTQYF	TGTGCCAGCAGCTTAGCGCACGGGAGGGCGGGAGATACGCAGTATTTT
.	.	TRBV10-3	TRBJ2-7	CAISERLVSYEQYF	TGTGCCATCAGTGAACGTCTAGTCTCCTACGAGCAGTACTTC
.	TRBD1	TRBV9	TRBJ1-5	CASSLGQGGSNQPQHF	TGTGCCAGCAGCTTAGGACAGGGAGGAAGCAATCAGCCCCAGCATTTT
.	.	TRBV9	TRBJ2-3	CASSVTGGAGSDTQYF	TGTGCCAGCAGCGTAACCGGGGGAGCAGGGTCAGATACGCAGTATTTT
.	.	TRBV7-9	TRBJ1-1	CASSIRGESTEAFF	TGTGCCAGCAGCATACGGGGGGAGAGCACTGAAGCTTTCTTT
few	.	TRBV7-3	TRBJ2-3	CASSLLSSSTDTQYF	TGTGCCAGCAGCTTACTTTCCTCTTCCACAGATACGCAGTATTTT
.	TRBD1	TRBV5-1	TRBJ1-4	CASRSGTASEKLFF	TGCGCCAGCAGGTCCGGGACAGCCAGTGAAAAACTGTTTTTT
.	.	TRBV6-6	TRBJ2-1	CASSYQGNEQFF	TGTGCCAGCAGTTACCAGGGGAATGAGCAGTTCTTC
.	.	TRBV25-1	TRBJ2-5	CASSDSGGDGVWETQYF	TGTGCCAGCAGTGACTCAGGCGGGGACGGGGTTTGGGAGACCCAGTACTTC
.	TRBD1	TRBV7-9	TRBJ2-7	CASAGRGTGDYEQYF	TGTGCCAGCGCTGGTCGAGGGACAGGGGACTACGAGCAGTACTTC
many	.	TRBV9	TRBJ2-7	CASSGTSSYEQYF	TGTGCCAGCAGCGGGACATCCTCCTACGAGCAGTACTTC
.	.	TRBV27	TRBJ2-3	CATNSPGLSTDTQYF	TGTGCCACCAATTCCCCGGGACTGAGCACAGATACGCAGTATTTT
.	TRBD2	TRBV3-1/TRBV3-2	TRBJ2-7	CASSQGRSGRYEQYF	TGTGCCAGCAGCCAAGGTCGTAGCGGGAGGTACGAGCAGTACTTC
.	.	TRBV28	TRBJ2-3	CASERTSDTQYF	TGTGCCAGCGAGCGTACTTCAGATACGCAGTATTTT
.	.	TRBV2	TRBJ2-3	CASRWRDVKTDTQYF	TGTGCCAGCCGCTGGCGGGACGTTAAGACAGATACGCAGTATTTT
.	.	TRBV4-2	TRBJ1-1	CASSQDQEWRASNTEAFF	TGTGCCAGCAGCCAAGATCAGGAGTGGAGGGCATCGAACACTGAAGCTTTCTTT
.	.	TRBV12-3/TRBV12-4	TRBJ1-6	CASGGRVNSPLHF	TGTGCCAGCGGGGGGAGGGTTAATTCACCCCTCCACTTT
.	TRBD2	TRBV19	TRBJ2-3	CASSISGRTDTQYF	TGTGCCAGTAGTATAAGCGGGAGAACAGATACGCAGTATTTT
.	.	TRBV5-5	TRBJ2-2	CASSLVSANTGELFF	TGTGCCAGCAGCTTGGTGTCGGCGAACACCGGGGAGCTGTTTTTT
.	TRBD2	TRBV28	TRBJ2-5	CASSIGTSGSQAQYF	TGTGCCAGCAGCATAGGGACTAGCGGATCCCAGGCCCAGTACTTC
.	TRBD2	TRBV10-3	TRBJ2-7	CASAGTSTYEQYF	TGTGCCAGCGCCGGGACTAGCACCTACGAGCAGTACTTC